The clone carrying this T cell receptor beta chain was counted many times. This sample is part of a study of T cells in Graves' hyperthyroidism and ophthalmopathy. Amplification of TCR beta CDR3 regions used RNA as the template. The HTBI primer set served for first-round RT-PCR of the TCR CDR3. TCRdb reprocessed the multiplex PCR reads with MiXCR, giving one entry per CDR3 protein. The sample yields 500,000 to 650,000 distinct CDR3 sequences, more than 12% seen once. The CDR3 is 15 residues long. Looked up from germline, CDR1 is LGHDT and CDR2 is YNNKEL (reference sequence). The J segment lost 7 bases and the V segment lost 1 base, leaving 6 bases of the junction unmatched.

The specimen sequenced was blood. The chain combines TRBV3-1 with TRBJ2-1, with 8 bases aligning to TRBD1. The clonotype was recovered from a woman in her 50s with Graves' ophthalmopathy. The CDR3 loop is CASSQVGDRGNEQFF. In DNA, the CDR3 is TGTGCCAGCAGCCAAGTCGGAGACAGGGGTAATGAGCAGTTCTTC.